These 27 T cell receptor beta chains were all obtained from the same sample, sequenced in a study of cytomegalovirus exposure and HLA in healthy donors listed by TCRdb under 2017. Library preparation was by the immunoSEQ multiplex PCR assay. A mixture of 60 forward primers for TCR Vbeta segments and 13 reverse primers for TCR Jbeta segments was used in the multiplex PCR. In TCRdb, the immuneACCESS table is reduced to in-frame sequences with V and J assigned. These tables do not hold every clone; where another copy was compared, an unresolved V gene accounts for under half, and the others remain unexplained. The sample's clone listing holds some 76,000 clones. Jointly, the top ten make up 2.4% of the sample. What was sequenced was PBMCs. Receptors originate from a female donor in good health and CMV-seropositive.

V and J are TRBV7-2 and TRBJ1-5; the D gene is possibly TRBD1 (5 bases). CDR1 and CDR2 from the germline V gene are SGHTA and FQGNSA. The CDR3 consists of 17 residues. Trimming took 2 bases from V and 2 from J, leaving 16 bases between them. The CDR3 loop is CASSLNIRDDGNQPQHF. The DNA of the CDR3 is TGTGCCAGCAGCTTAAATATCAGGGATGATGGCAATCAGCCCCAGCATTTT.

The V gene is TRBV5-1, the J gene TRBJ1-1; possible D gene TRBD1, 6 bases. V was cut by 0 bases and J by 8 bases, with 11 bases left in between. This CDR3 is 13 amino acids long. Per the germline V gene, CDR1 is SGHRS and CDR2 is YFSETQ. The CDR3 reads CASSLEGGAEAFF. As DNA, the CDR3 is TGCGCCAGCAGCTTGGAGGGGGGGGCAGAAGCTTTCTTT.

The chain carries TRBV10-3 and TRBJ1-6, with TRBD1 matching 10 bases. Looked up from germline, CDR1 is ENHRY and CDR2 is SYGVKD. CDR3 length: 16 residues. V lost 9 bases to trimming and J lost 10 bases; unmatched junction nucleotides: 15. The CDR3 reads CAIRETGGSGGSPLHF. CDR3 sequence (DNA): TGTGCCATAAGGGAGACAGGGGGCTCCGGTGGGTCACCCCTCCACTTT.

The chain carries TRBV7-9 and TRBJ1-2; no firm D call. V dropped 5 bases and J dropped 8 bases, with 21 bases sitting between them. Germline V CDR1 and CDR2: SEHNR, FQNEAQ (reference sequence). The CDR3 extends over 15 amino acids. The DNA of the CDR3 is TGTGCCAGCAGCCCCGGCCCCACTGTGCAGGCGGGCTACACCTTC. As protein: CASSPGPTVQAGYTF.

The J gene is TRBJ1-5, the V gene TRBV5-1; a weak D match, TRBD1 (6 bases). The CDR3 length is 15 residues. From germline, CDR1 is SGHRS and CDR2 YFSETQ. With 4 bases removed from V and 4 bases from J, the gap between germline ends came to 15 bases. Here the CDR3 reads CASSPSNRVNQPQHF. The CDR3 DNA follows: TGCGCCAGCAGCCCTTCTAACAGGGTGAATCAGCCCCAGCATTTT.

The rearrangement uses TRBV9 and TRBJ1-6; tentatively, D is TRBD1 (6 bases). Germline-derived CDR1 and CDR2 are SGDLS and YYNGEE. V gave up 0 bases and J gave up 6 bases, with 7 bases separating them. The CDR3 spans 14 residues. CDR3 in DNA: TGTGCCAGCAGCGTAGGGGACACTAATTCACCCCTCCACTTT. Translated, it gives CASSVGDTNSPLHF.

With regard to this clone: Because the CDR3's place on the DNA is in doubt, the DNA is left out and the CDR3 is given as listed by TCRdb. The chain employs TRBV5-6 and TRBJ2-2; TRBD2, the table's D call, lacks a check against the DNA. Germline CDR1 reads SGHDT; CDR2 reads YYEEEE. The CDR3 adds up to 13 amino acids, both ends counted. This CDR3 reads CASTVGGGSGLFF.

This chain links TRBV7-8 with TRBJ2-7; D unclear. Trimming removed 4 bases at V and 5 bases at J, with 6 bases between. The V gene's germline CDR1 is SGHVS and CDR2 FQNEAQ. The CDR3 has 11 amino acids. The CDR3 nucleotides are TGTGCCAGCAGCTCTACCAACGAGCAGTACTTC. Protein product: CASSSTNEQYF.

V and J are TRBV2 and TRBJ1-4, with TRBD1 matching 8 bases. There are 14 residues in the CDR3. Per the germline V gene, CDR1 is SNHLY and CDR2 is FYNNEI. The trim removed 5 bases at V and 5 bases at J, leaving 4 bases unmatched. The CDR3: CASSLTGVNEKLFF. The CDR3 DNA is TGTGCCAGCAGTCTGACAGGGGTCAATGAAAAACTGTTTTTT.

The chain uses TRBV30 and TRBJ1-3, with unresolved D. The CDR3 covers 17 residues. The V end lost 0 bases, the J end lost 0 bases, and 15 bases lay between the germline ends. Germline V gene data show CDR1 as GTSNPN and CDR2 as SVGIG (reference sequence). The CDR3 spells CAWSVERTASSGNTIYF. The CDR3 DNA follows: TGTGCCTGGAGTGTCGAAAGGACTGCGAGCTCTGGAAACACCATATATTTT.

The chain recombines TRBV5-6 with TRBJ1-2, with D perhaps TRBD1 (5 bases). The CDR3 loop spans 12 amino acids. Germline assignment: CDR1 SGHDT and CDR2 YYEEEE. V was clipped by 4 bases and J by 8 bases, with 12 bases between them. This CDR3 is CASSPGVEGYTF. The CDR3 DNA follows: TGTGCCAGCAGCCCGGGGGTGGAGGGCTACACCTTC.

The CDR3 is CASSGLGQGVSTEAFF. The CDR3 DNA reads TGTGCCAGCAGCGGACTAGGACAGGGCGTGAGCACTGAAGCTTTCTTT. The chain is built from TRBV13 and TRBJ1-1; 8 positions match TRBD1. This CDR3 comprises 16 residues. V was pared by 5 bases and J by 4 bases, with 12 bases of the junction left unmatched. Germline V gene sequence: CDR1 PRHDT, CDR2 FYEKMQ (reference sequence). Looking up the rest from reference TRBV13 and TRBJ1-1 gives the full variable domain: AAGVIQSPRHLIKEKRETATLKCYPIPRHDTVYWYQQGPGQDPQFLISFYEKMQSDKGSIPDRFSAQQFSDYHSELNMSSLELGDSALYFCASSGLGQGVSTEAFFGQGTRLTVV.

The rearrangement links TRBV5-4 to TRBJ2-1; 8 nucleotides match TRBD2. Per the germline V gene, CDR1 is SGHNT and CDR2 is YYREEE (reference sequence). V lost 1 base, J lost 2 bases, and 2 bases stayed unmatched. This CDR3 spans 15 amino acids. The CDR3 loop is CASSLSGGTYNEQFF. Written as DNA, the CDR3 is TGTGCCAGCAGCTTGTCGGGAGGGACCTACAATGAGCAGTTCTTC.

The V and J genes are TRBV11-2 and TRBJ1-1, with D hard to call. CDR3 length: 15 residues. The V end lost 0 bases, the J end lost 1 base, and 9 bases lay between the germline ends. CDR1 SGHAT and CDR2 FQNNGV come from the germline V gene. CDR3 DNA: TGTGCCAGCAGCTTAGAAGCGACGGGGAACACTGAAGCTTTCTTT. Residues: CASSLEATGNTEAFF.

This CDR3 is CASSLAGQLNTEAFF. The DNA for the CDR3 is TGTGCCAGCAGCTTAGCGGGGCAGCTGAACACTGAAGCTTTCTTT. The chain is built from TRBV7-8 and TRBJ1-1; D perhaps matches TRBD1 (5 bases). The germline CDR1 and CDR2 sequences are SGHVS and FQNEAQ. V was pared by 0 bases and J by 0 bases, with 8 bases between. The CDR3 consists of 15 residues. Combining the CDR3 with reference TRBV7-8 and TRBJ1-1 gives the whole variable domain GAGVSQSPRYKVAKRGQDVALRCDPISGHVSLFWYQQALGQGPEFLTYFQNEAQLDKSGLPSDRFFAERPEGSVSTLKIQRTQQEDSAVYLCASSLAGQLNTEAFFGQGTRLTVV.

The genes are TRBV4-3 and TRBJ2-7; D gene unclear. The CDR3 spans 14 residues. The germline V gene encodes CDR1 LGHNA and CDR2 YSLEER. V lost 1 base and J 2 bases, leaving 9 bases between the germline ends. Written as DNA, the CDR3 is TGCGCCAGCAGCCAAGTCTCCGAGGCCTACGAGCAGTACTTC. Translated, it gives CASSQVSEAYEQYF.

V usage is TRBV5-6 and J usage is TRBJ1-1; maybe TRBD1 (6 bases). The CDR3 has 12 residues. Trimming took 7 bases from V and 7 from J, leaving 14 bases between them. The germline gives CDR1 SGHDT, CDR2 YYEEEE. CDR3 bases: TGTGCCAGCTTACTGGACAGCTTTGAAGCTTTCTTT. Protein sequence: CASLLDSFEAFF.

In DNA, the CDR3 is TGTGCTAGTGGACCGGGACTAACCAACACCGGGGAGCTGTTTTTT. Translation gives CASGPGLTNTGELFF. This chain connects TRBV12-5 to TRBJ2-2, with TRBD2 matching over 7 bases. CDR3 length equals 15 residues. Germline V CDR1 and CDR2: LGHNT, FRNRAP. Trimming at V came to 6 bases and at J to 2 bases, leaving 6 bases not matched to a gene.

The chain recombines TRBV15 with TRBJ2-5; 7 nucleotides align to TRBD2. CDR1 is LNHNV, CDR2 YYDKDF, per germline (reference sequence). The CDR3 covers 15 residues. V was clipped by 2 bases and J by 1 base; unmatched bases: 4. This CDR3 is CATSRRAGIQETQYF. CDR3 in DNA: TGTGCCACCAGCAGACGAGCGGGGATCCAAGAGACCCAGTACTTC.

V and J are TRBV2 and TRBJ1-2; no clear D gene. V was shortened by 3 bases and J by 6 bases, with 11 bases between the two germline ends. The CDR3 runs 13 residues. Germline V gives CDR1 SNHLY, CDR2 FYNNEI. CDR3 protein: CASSEGRSNGYTF. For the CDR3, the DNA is TGTGCCAGCAGTGAGGGCAGGTCGAATGGCTACACCTTC. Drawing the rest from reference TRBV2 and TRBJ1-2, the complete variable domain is EPEVTQTPSHQVTQMGQEVILRCVPISNHLYFYWYRQILGQKVEFLVSFYNNEISEKSEIFDDQFSVERPDGSNFTLKIRSTKLEDSAMYFCASSEGRSNGYTFGSGTRLTVV.

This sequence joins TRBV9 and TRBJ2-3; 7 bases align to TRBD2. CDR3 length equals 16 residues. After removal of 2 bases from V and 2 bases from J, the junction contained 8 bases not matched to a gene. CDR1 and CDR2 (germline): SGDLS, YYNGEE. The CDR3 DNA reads TGTGCCAGCAGCGTTGGACTAGTGGGTAACACAGATACGCAGTATTTT. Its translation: CASSVGLVGNTDTQYF.

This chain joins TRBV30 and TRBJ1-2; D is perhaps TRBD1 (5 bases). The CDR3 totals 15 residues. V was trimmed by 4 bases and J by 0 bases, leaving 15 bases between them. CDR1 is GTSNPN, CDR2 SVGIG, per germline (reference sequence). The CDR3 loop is CAWMWTWRANYGYTF. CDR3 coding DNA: TGTGCCTGGATGTGGACATGGCGAGCTAACTATGGCTACACCTTC.

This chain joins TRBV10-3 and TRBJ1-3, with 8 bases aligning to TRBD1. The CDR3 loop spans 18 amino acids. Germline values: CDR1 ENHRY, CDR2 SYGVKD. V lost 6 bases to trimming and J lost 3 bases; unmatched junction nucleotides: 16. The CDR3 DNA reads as TGTGCCATCAGCCCCCTAAAGACGACAGGGGCCGATGGAAACACCATATATTTT. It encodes CAISPLKTTGADGNTIYF.

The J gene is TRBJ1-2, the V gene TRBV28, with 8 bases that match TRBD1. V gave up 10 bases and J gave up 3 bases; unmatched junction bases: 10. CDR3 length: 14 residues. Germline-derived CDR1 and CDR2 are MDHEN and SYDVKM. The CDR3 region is CAIRGQGNDYGYTF. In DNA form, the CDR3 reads TGTGCCATCAGAGGACAGGGCAACGACTATGGCTACACCTTC.

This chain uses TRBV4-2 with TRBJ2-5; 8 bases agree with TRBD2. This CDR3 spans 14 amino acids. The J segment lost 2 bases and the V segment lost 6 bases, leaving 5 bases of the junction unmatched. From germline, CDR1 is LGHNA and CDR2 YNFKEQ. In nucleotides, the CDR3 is TGTGCCAGCAGGTCCGGGACTAGGCAAGAGACCCAGTACTTC. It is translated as CASRSGTRQETQYF.

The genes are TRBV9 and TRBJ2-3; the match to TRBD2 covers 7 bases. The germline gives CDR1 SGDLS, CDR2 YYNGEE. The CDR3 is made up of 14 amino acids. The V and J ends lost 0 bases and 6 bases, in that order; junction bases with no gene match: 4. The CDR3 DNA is TGTGCCAGCAGCGTAGGAGGCGGGAGTGATACGCAGTATTTT. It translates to CASSVGGGSDTQYF.

The DNA for the CDR3 is TGTGCCAGCAGCTTGGGGCTTTACAATGAGCAGTTCTTC. It specifies CASSLGLYNEQFF. The chain combines TRBV11-1 with TRBJ2-1, with a tentative D call TRBD1 (5 bases). V lost 3 bases, J lost 4 bases, and 7 bases lay in between. The CDR3 loop spans 13 amino acids. Per germline, CDR1 SGHAT and CDR2 FQDESV (reference sequence).